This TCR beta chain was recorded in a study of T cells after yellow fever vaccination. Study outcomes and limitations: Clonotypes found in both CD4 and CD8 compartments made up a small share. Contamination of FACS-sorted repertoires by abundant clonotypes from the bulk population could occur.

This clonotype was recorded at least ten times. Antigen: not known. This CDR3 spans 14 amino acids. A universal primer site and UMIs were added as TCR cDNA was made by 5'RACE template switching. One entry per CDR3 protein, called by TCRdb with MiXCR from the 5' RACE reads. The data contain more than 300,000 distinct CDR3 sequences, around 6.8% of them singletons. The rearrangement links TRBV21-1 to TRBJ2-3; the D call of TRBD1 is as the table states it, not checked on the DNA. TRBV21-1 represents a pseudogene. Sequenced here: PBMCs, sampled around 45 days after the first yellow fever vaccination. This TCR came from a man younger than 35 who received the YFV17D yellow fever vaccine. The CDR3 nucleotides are TGTGCCAGCAGTAGATCAGGGTCAGAAGATACGCAGTATTTT. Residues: CASSRSGSEDTQYF.